These 24 T cell receptor beta chains share one sample of origin, sequenced in a study of T cells in Graves' hyperthyroidism and ophthalmopathy. What was amplified from RNA transcripts were TCR beta CDR3 regions. A first-round RT-PCR of the TCR CDR3 used the HTBI primer set. From the multiplex PCR reads, TCRdb called clonotypes with MiXCR, one entry per CDR3 protein. The repertoire holds hundreds of thousands of distinct CDR3 sequences, with 14% to 15% as singletons. Specimen: blood. The receptors were gathered from a woman aged 40 to 50 with Graves' ophthalmopathy.

There are many counts of this clonotype. The rearrangement links TRBV12-3 or TRBV12-4 to TRBJ1-2, with D unresolved. The V gene lost 0 bases and the J gene lost 4 bases, with 3 bases spanning the gap. The CDR3 length is 12 residues. The CDR3 sequence is CASSLAVYGYTF. CDR3 nucleotides: TGTGCCAGCAGTTTAGCTGTCTATGGCTACACCTTC.

The table lists this clonotype with many counts. The chain uses TRBV7-2 and TRBJ2-5; tentative D call: TRBD2 (7 bases). V dropped 1 base and J dropped 8 bases, with 14 bases sitting between them. Germline values: CDR1 SGHTA, CDR2 FQGNSA. The CDR3 has 14 residues. The CDR3 sequence is CASSLEGRGGTQYF. The DNA of the CDR3 is TGTGCCAGCAGCTTAGAAGGGAGGGGGGGAACCCAGTACTTC.

This clonotype has a count of ten or more. The J gene is TRBJ1-1, the V gene TRBV4-1; possibly TRBD1 for D (5 bases). The germline gives CDR1 MGHRA, CDR2 YSYEKL. CDR3 length: 15 residues. The V end lost 3 bases, the J end lost 0 bases, and 11 bases lay between the germline ends. CDR3 protein: CASSQGEGLNTEAFF. CDR3 bases: TGCGCCAGCAGCCAGGGGGAGGGGCTGAACACTGAAGCTTTCTTT.

This chain links TRBV4-3 with TRBJ2-7; TRBD1 matches at 12 bases. The CDR3 extends over 16 amino acids. Trimming removed 3 bases from V and 5 bases from J; junction bases left unmatched: 8. CDR1 and CDR2 from the germline V gene are LGHNA and YSLEER. CDR3 bases: TGCGCCAGCAGCCACTCGGGGACAGGGGGCGAAGACGAGCAGTACTTC. It encodes CASSHSGTGGEDEQYF.

This clonotype has a count of ten or more. The V call is TRBV10-3, the J call TRBJ1-1; 9 bases match TRBD1. The J segment lost 3 bases and the V segment lost 5 bases, leaving 1 base of the junction unmatched. The CDR3 runs 13 residues. Germline values: CDR1 ENHRY, CDR2 SYGVKD. CDR3 region: CAISRTGDTEAFF. DNA of the CDR3: TGTGCCATCAGTAGGACAGGGGACACTGAAGCTTTCTTT.

Details on this clonotype: This clone may be a read error of a much larger clone one base away. V usage is TRBV11-1 and J usage is TRBJ1-2, with TRBD1 identical over 9 bases. The CDR3 consists of 18 residues. Germline CDR1 is SGHAT and CDR2 is FQDESV (reference sequence). CDR3 residues: CACSLRITGGSANYGYTF. The CDR3 bases are TGTGCCTGCAGCCTTAGAATTACAGGGGGCTCGGCTAACTATGGCTACACCTTC.

The table lists this clonotype with many counts. The chain carries TRBV27 and TRBJ1-2; D is possibly TRBD1 (6 bases). This CDR3 spans 15 amino acids. Per the germline V gene, CDR1 is MNHEY and CDR2 is SMNVEV (reference sequence). The germline V and J ends were trimmed by 5 bases and 6 bases, with 19 bases remaining between them. The CDR3 loop is CASSPRQEEKDGYTF. The CDR3 region has the DNA TGTGCCAGCAGTCCCCGACAGGAAGAGAAGGATGGCTACACCTTC.

This clonotype was seen a few times. The chain combines TRBV20-1 with TRBJ2-5; TRBD2 might be the D (6 bases). The CDR3 runs 16 residues. Trimming cost V 0 bases and J 3 bases, with 17 bases left between them. Germline V gives CDR1 DFQATT, CDR2 SNEGSKA (reference sequence). The CDR3 coding sequence is TGCAGTGCTAGAGATCAGCTTGGGGGGTGGGAAGAGACCCAGTACTTC. Amino acid sequence: CSARDQLGGWEETQYF.

This clonotype was detected a few times. V is TRBV3-1 and J is TRBJ1-6, with D tentatively TRBD1 (5 bases). The germline CDR1 and CDR2 sequences are LGHDT and YNNKEL (reference sequence). V was clipped by 5 bases and J by 6 bases, with 26 bases between them. CDR3 length: 19 amino acids. CDR3 sequence (DNA): TGTGCCAGCAGCGCCAGGGATAACGCCTTCCAAGAGGTTAATTCACCCCTCCACTTT. Translated: CASSARDNAFQEVNSPLHF.

To note about this clonotype: Because it lacks the conserved phenylalanine or tryptophan at the end, this CDR3 is likely a read error. The chain carries TRBV7-2 and TRBJ2-7; D is ambiguous. Looked up from germline, CDR1 is SGHTA and CDR2 is FQGNSA. CDR3 size: 10 residues. V lost 1 base and J 9 bases, leaving 4 bases between the germline ends. The CDR3 loop is CASSLGGQYY. In nucleotides, the CDR3 is TGTGCCAGCAGCTTAGGGGGGCAGTACTAC.

This clonotype came up a few times. The rearrangement joins TRBV28 to TRBJ1-1; D perhaps matches TRBD1 (5 bases). Trimming took off 5 bases at V and 0 bases at J, with 13 bases between the two ends. From germline, CDR1 is MDHEN and CDR2 SYDVKM. This CDR3 has 15 amino acids. This CDR3 is CASSRGRPMNTEAFF. CDR3 DNA: TGTGCCAGCAGTCGGGGCAGACCCATGAACACTGAAGCTTTCTTT.

This clonotype was seen ten or more times. The rearrangement uses TRBV7-9 and TRBJ2-7; 9 bases match TRBD1. The CDR3 covers 15 residues. V gave up 4 bases and J gave up 4 bases; unmatched junction bases: 8. CDR1 is SEHNR, CDR2 FQNEAQ, per germline (reference sequence). CDR3 region: CASSSTGTGIYEQYF. The DNA for the CDR3 is TGTGCCAGCAGCTCGACCGGGACAGGGATATACGAGCAGTACTTC.

This clonotype was counted many times. The chain has TRBV6-5 and TRBJ1-2, with D possibly matching TRBD1 (6 bases). V was pared by 8 bases and J by 12 bases, with 16 bases between. The CDR3 is 11 residues long. Germline V gives CDR1 MNHEY, CDR2 SVGAGI. The CDR3 protein is CASGFRGRDTF. The CDR3 DNA is TGTGCCAGCGGGTTCAGGGGCCGGGACACCTTC.

This clonotype was seen repeatedly, ten times or more. The rearrangement uses TRBV27 and TRBJ2-2, with D maybe TRBD1 (6 bases). CDR1 is MNHEY, CDR2 SMNVEV, per germline (reference sequence). This CDR3 is built from 15 residues. Trimming stripped 6 bases from V and 5 bases from J, with 16 bases between. The CDR3: CASSTDRFYTGELFF. In DNA form, the CDR3 reads TGTGCCAGCAGCACAGACAGGTTTTATACCGGGGAGCTGTTTTTT.

This clonotype occurred many times. The CDR3 reads CASLPNRDTEAFF. The CDR3 DNA reads as TGTGCCAGCTTACCTAACAGGGACACTGAAGCTTTCTTT. The J gene is TRBJ1-1, the V gene TRBV18; tentatively, D is TRBD1 (6 bases). CDR1 KGHSH and CDR2 LQKENI come from the germline V gene. This CDR3 has 13 amino acids. Trimming took 7 bases from V and 3 from J, leaving 12 bases between them. Based on the CDR3 plus reference TRBV18 and TRBJ1-1, the full variable domain is NAGVMQNPRHLVRRRGQEARLRCSPMKGHSHVYWYRQLPEEGLKFMVYLQKENIIDESGMPKERFSAEFPKEGPSILRIQQVVRGDSAAYFCASLPNRDTEAFFGQGTRLTVV.

This clonotype came up many times. This chain uses TRBV20-1 with TRBJ1-3; D is uncertain. CDR1 DFQATT and CDR2 SNEGSKA come from the germline V gene (reference sequence). Trimming removed 4 bases from V and 2 bases from J, with 15 bases in between. The CDR3 contains 15 residues. This CDR3 is CSAKAGLEAGNTIYF. In DNA, the CDR3 is TGCAGTGCTAAGGCCGGATTGGAGGCTGGAAACACCATATATTTT.

This clonotype showed up many times. The rearrangement uses TRBV6-5 and TRBJ1-2; 8 bases line up with TRBD1. This CDR3 spans 15 amino acids. The J segment lost 4 bases and the V segment lost 0 bases, leaving 4 bases of the junction unmatched. Per germline, CDR1 MNHEY and CDR2 SVGAGI. Here the CDR3 reads CASSYSTGESYGYTF. The CDR3, as DNA: TGTGCCAGCAGTTACTCGACAGGGGAGAGCTATGGCTACACCTTC.

Ten or more counts support this clonotype. V is TRBV14 and J is TRBJ1-1; D gene uncertain. V was trimmed by 1 base and J by 5 bases, leaving 8 bases between them. The germline V gene has CDR1 SGHDN and CDR2 FVKESK. The CDR3 spans 13 residues. The chain's CDR3 is CASSQGLRTEAFF. The CDR3 bases are TGTGCCAGCAGCCAAGGGCTTAGGACTGAAGCTTTCTTT.

This clonotype was recorded at least ten times. This chain links TRBV9 with TRBJ2-5; D might be TRBD1 (6 bases). CDR3 size: 16 residues. Germline loops: CDR1 SGDLS, CDR2 YYNGEE. Trimming took 0 bases from V and 0 from J, leaving 12 bases between them. The CDR3 is CASSVGIRTDQETQYF. The CDR3 DNA follows: TGTGCCAGCAGCGTAGGTATAAGGACAGACCAAGAGACCCAGTACTTC.

This sequence joins TRBV6-1 and TRBJ2-7; possibly TRBD1 or TRBD2 for D (5 bases each). The CDR3 sequence is 15 residues long. The germline V gene has CDR1 MNHNS and CDR2 SASEGT. V shed 6 bases and J shed 2 bases, with 17 bases lying between them. CDR3 sequence (DNA): TGTGCCAGCAGCCCTGCCCCGGGACGGGCCTACGAGCAGTACTTC. Translation gives CASSPAPGRAYEQYF.

This clonotype was recorded at least ten times. The chain uses TRBV12-3 or TRBV12-4 and TRBJ2-7; D remains ambiguous. The CDR3 is made up of 12 amino acids. V lost 3 bases, J lost 2 bases, and 5 bases lay in between. The CDR3 nucleotides read TGTGCCAGCAGTTTTCAGGCCTACGAGCAGTACTTC. Its translation: CASSFQAYEQYF.

This clonotype was recorded at least ten times. The J gene is TRBJ1-2, the V gene TRBV11-1; D gene unclear. The V gene lost 5 bases and the J gene lost 6 bases, with 13 bases spanning the gap. CDR1 and CDR2 (germline): SGHAT, FQDESV (reference sequence). The CDR3 extends over 13 amino acids. The CDR3, as DNA: TGTGCCAGCAGCGTGGACCTAGAGGATGGCTACACCTTC. Its translation is CASSVDLEDGYTF.

There are many counts of this clonotype. The gene calls are TRBV29-1 and TRBJ2-5, with D perhaps matching TRBD1 (6 bases). CDR3 length: 14 residues. CDR1 is SQVTM and CDR2 is ANQGSEA in the germline V gene. V gave up 0 bases and J gave up 5 bases, with 13 bases separating them. Here the CDR3 reads CSVEEGAAGETQYF. The CDR3 nucleotides are TGCAGCGTTGAAGAGGGGGCGGCCGGCGAGACCCAGTACTTC. Supplemented by reference TRBV29-1 and TRBJ2-5, the full variable domain reads SAVISQKPSRDICQRGTSLTIQCQVDSQVTMMFWYRQQPGQSLTLIATANQGSEATYESGFVIDKFPISRPNLTFSTLTVSNMSPEDSSIYLCSVEEGAAGETQYFGPGTRLLVL.

This clonotype came up many times. This sequence joins TRBV11-1 and TRBJ2-7; 8 nucleotides line up with TRBD1. The CDR3 consists of 16 residues. Germline CDR1 is SGHAT and CDR2 is FQDESV (reference sequence). V shed 8 bases, J shed 2 bases, and the junction held 14 bases outside the gene matches. This CDR3 is CASSKSGTGRTYEQYF. The DNA for the CDR3 is TGTGCCAGCTCCAAATCCGGGACAGGTCGGACCTACGAGCAGTACTTC.